This T cell receptor (beta chain) is drawn from a study of blood T cell repertoires in COVID-19. Data came from immunoSEQ multiplex PCR; TCRdb stores just in-frame clones and leaves some out. The table records approximately 670,000 clones, around 90% of them present only once. The TCR was taken from a woman aged 18-29 years with acute or convalescent COVID-19. The sequenced sample consisted of peripheral blood.

CDR3 nucleotide sequence: TGTGCCAGCAGGTATGCAGATACGCAGTATTTT. This encodes CASRYADTQYF. The V and J genes are TRBV6-5 and TRBJ2-3, with D uncertain. The germline V gene encodes CDR1 MNHEY and CDR2 SVGAGI. Trimming took 6 bases from V and 4 from J, leaving 5 bases between them. CDR3 length: 11 residues.